The clone carrying this TCR beta chain was picked up a small number of times. Its specificity is not known. The data stem from a study of cytomegalovirus exposure and HLA in healthy donors. Study conclusions and caveats: An analysis was carried out at a later point. It showed that HLA-associated TCR beta chains were more clonally expanded than equally common non-associated chains.

V lost 4 bases and J lost 3; bases outside the gene matches: 6. Per the germline V gene, CDR1 is WNHNN and CDR2 is SYGVQD (reference sequence). CDR3 length: 15 residues. Primers included in the PCR were 60 Vbeta and 13 Jbeta primers. Assay used: immunoSEQ multiplex PCR; TCRdb lists only in-frame clones, some missing. Here the sample spans roughly 130,000 clones, approximately 80% being singletons. The receptor's source is a male donor in good health and CMV-seropositive. This rearrangement joins TRBV10-1 to TRBJ2-7, with 10 bases identical to TRBD2. Source material: PBMCs. The CDR3 DNA reads as TGCGCCAGCAGTGTTAAGCGGGAGGGTTTCTACGAGCAGTACTTC. Its translation is CASSVKREGFYEQYF.